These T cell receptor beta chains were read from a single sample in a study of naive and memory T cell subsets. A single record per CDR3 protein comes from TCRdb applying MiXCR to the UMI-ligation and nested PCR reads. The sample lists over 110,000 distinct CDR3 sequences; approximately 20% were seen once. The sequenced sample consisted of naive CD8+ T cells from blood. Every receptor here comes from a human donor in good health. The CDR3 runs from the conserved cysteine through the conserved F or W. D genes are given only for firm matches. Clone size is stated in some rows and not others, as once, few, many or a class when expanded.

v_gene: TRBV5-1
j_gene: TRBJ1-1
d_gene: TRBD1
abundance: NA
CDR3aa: CASSGKTRGDTEAFF
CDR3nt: TGCGCCAGCAGCGGGAAGACCAGGGGGGACACTGAAGCTTTCTTT

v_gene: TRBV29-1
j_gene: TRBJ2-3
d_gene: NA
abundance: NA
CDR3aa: CSVVLDTQYF
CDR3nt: TGCAGCGTTGTGCTGGATACGCAGTATTTT

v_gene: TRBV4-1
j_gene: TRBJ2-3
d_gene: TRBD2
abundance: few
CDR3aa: CASSQGGGGRGVADTQYF
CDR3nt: TGCGCCAGCAGCCAGGGTGGCGGCGGGAGGGGGGTGGCAGATACGCAGTATTTT

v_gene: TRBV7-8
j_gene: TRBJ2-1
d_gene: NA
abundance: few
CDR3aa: CASSHRDPENNEQFF
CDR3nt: TGTGCCAGCAGCCACCGGGACCCAGAGAACAATGAGCAGTTCTTC

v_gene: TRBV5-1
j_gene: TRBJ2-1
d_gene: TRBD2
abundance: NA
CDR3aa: CASSQLAAKPYNEQFF
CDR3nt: TGCGCCAGCAGCCAACTAGCGGCCAAGCCGTACAATGAGCAGTTCTTC

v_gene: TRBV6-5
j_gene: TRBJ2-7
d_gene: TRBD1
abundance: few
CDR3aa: CASSYGQGDYEQYF
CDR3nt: TGTGCCAGCAGTTACGGACAGGGGGACTACGAGCAGTACTTC

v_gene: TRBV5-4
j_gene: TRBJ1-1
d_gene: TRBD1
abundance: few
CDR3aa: CASSSRTGSTEAFF
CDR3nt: TGTGCCAGCAGCTCCCGGACAGGGAGCACTGAAGCTTTCTTT

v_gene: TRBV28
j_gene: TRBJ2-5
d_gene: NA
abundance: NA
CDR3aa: CASSFPGSGRFQETQYF
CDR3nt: TGTGCCAGCAGTTTTCCGGGGTCGGGAAGATTTCAAGAGACCCAGTACTTC

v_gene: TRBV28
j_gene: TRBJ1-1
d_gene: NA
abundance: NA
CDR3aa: CASRSNPGAIEAFF
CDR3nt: TGTGCCAGCAGGTCCAATCCAGGGGCGATTGAAGCTTTCTTT

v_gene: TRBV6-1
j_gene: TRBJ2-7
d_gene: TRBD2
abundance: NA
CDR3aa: CASSEAGLAGYEQYF
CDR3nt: TGTGCCAGCAGTGAAGCGGGACTAGCGGGGTACGAGCAGTACTTC

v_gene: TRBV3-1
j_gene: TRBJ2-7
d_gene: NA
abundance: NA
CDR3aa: CASSWGRTLSYEQYF
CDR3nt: TGTGCCAGCAGTTGGGGTCGGACCCTTTCCTACGAGCAGTACTTC

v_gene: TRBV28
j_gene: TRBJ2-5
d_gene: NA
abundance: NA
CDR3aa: CASSLRGSAQETQYF
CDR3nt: TGTGCCAGCAGTTTACGTGGGTCAGCCCAAGAGACCCAGTACTTC

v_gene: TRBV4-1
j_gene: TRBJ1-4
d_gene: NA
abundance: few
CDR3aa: CASSHAQFQEKLFF
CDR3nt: TGCGCCAGCAGCCATGCACAGTTTCAGGAAAAACTGTTTTTT

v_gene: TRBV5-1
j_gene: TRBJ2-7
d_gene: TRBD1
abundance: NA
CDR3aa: CASSYRGDEQYF
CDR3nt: TGCGCCAGCAGCTACAGGGGCGACGAGCAGTACTTC

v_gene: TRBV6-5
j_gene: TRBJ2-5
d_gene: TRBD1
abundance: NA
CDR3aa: CASSYRDRGRQETQYF
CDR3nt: TGTGCCAGCAGCTACCGGGACAGGGGGCGCCAAGAGACCCAGTACTTC

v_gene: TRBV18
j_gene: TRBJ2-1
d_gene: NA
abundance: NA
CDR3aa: CASSPPVTHELNEQFF
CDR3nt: TGTGCCAGCTCACCACCAGTGACACACGAGTTGAATGAGCAGTTCTTC

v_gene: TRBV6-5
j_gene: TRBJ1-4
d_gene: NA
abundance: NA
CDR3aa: CASSYYPFNGDEKLFF
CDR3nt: TGTGCCAGCAGTTATTACCCATTCAACGGGGATGAAAAACTGTTTTTT

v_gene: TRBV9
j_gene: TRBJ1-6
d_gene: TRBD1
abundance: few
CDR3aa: CASSPPGTEDNSPLHF
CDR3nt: TGTGCCAGCAGCCCCCCGGGGACAGAGGATAATTCACCCCTCCACTTT

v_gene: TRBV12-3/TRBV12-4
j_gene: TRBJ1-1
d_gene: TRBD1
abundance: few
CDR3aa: CASSRGAWTGRGNTEAFF
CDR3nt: TGTGCCAGCAGCCGGGGGGCCTGGACAGGGAGAGGAAACACTGAAGCTTTCTTT

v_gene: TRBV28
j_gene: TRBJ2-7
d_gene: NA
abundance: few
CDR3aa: CATEPGQDFYEQYF
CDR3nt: TGTGCCACCGAGCCCGGGCAGGATTTCTACGAGCAGTACTTC

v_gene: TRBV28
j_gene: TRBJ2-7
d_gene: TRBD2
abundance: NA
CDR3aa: CASSRRTSAPEQYF
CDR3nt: TGTGCCAGCAGTCGGCGGACTAGCGCGCCCGAGCAGTACTTC

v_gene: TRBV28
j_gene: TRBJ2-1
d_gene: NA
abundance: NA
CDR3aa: CASSLSMGEHNEQFF
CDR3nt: TGTGCCAGCAGTCTTTCGATGGGGGAACACAATGAGCAGTTCTTC

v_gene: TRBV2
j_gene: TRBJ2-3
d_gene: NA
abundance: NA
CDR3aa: CASRDTDTDTQYF
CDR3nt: TGTGCCAGCAGGGACACCGACACAGATACGCAGTATTTT

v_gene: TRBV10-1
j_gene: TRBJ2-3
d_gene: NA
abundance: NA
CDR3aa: CASSERLSTDTQYF
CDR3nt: TGCGCCAGCAGTGAACGTCTTAGCACAGATACGCAGTATTTT

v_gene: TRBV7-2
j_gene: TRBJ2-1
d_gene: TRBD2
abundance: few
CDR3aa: CASNPKTRLAGALWGANEQFF
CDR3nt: TGTGCCAGCAACCCGAAAACCAGACTAGCGGGAGCATTATGGGGAGCTAATGAGCAGTTCTTC

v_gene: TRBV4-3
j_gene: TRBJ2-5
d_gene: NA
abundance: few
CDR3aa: CASSPGRRETQYF
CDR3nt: TGCGCCAGCAGCCCCGGACGAAGAGAGACCCAGTACTTC

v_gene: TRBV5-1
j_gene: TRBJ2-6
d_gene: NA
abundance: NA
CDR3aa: CASSWEPGLSGANVLTF
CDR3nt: TGCGCCAGCAGCTGGGAACCAGGACTCTCTGGGGCCAACGTCCTGACTTTC

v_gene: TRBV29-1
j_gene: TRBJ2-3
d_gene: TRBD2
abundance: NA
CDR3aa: CSGLAVTDTQYF
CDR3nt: TGCAGCGGACTAGCGGTCACAGATACGCAGTATTTT

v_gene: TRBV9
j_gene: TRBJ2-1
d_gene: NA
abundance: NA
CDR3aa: CASSGPGERPYNEQFF
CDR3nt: TGTGCCAGCAGCGGCCCCGGGGAGCGGCCCTACAATGAGCAGTTCTTC

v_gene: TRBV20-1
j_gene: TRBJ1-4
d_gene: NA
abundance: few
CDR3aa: CITRLNEKLFF
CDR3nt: TGCATTACCCGGCTGAATGAAAAACTGTTTTTT